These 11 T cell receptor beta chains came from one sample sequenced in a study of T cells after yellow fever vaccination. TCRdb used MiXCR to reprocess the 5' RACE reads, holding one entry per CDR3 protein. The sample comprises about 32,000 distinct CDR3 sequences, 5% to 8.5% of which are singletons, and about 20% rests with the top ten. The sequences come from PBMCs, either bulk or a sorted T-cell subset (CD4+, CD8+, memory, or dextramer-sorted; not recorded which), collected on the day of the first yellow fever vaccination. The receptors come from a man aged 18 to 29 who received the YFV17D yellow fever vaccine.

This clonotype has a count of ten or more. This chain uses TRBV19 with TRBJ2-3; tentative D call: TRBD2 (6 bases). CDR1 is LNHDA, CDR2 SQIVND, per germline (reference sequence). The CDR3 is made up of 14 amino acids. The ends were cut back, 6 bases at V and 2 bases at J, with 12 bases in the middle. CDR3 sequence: CASSRGSVTDTQYF. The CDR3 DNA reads TGTGCCAGTAGCCGGGGGTCGGTCACAGATACGCAGTATTTT.

The CDR3 loop reads CASSFLQGNSGANVLTF. In nucleotides, the CDR3 is TGTGCCAGCAGCTTTTTACAGGGGAACTCTGGGGCCAACGTCCTGACTTTC. This chain joins TRBV6-1 and TRBJ2-6, with 7 bases matching TRBD1. This CDR3 is built from 17 residues. The junction had 8 bases not matched to a gene; V was cut back by 6 bases and J by 0 bases. CDR1 MNHNS and CDR2 SASEGT come from the germline V gene.

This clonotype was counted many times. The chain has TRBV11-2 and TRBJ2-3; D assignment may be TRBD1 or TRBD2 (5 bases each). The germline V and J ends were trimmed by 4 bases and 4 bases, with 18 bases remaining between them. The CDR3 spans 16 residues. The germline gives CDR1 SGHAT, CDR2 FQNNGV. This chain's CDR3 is CASSSFRDPPPDTQYF. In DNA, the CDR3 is TGTGCCAGCAGCTCCTTCCGGGACCCCCCGCCAGATACGCAGTATTTT.

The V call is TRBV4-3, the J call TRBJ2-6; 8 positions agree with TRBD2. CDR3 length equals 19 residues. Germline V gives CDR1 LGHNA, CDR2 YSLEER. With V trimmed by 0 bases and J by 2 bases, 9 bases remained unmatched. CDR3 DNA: TGCGCCAGCAGCCAAGATCTTTTCGTGCGGGGGGCTGGGGCCAACGTCCTGACTTTC. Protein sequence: CASSQDLFVRGAGANVLTF.

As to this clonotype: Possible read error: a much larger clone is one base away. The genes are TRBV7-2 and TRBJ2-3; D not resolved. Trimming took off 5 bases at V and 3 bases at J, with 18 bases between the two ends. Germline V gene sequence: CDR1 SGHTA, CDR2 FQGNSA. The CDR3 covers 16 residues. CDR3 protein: CASSLGLNYQTDTQYF. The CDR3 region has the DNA TGTGCCAGCAGCCTAGGCCTCAACTACCAAACAGATACGCAGTATTTT.

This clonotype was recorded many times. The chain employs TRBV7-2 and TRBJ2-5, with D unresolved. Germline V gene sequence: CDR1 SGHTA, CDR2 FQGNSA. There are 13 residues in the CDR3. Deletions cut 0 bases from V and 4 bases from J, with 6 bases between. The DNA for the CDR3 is TGTGCCAGCAGCTTAGCCACAACAGAGACCCAGTACTTC. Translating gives CASSLATTETQYF.

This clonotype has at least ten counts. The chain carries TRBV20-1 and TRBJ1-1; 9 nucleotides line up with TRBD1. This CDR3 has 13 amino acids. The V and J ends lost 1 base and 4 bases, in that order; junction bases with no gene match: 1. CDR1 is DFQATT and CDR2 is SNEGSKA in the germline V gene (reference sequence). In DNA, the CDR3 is TGCAGTGCTAGAGCGGGACAGGGCACTGAAGCTTTCTTT. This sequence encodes CSARAGQGTEAFF.

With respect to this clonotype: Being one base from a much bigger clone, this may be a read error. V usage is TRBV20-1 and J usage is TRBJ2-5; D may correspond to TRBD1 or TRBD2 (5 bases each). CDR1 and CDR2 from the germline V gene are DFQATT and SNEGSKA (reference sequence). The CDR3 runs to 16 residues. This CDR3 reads CCARGPTRGIQETQYF. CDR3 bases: TGCTGTGCTAGAGGGCCTACGAGGGGAATCCAAGAGACCCAGTACTTC.

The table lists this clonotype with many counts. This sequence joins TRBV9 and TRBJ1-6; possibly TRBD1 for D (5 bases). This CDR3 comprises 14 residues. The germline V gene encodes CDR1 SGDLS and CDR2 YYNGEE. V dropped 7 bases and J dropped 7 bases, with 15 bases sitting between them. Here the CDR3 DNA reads TGTGCCAGCGATGAGGGACGGTGGAATTCACCCCTCCACTTT. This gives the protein CASDEGRWNSPLHF.

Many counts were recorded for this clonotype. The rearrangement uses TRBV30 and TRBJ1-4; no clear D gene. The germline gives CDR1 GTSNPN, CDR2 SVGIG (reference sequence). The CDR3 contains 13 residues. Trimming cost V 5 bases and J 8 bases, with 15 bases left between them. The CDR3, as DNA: TGTGCCTGGGCTGGGTCCGGCTACGAAAAACTGTTTTTT. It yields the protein CAWAGSGYEKLFF.

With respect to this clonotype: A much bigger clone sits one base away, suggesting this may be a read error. The CDR3 region is CASSATSGGKETKYF. CDR3 in DNA: TGTGCCAGCAGCGCCACTAGCGGGGGGAAAGAGACCAAGTACTTC. This chain connects TRBV7-2 to TRBJ2-5; TRBD2 aligns across 12 bases. Germline V lookup: CDR1 SGHTA, CDR2 FQGNSA. The CDR3 sequence is 15 residues long.